A selection of T cell receptor beta chains follows, all from one sample in a study of blood T cell repertoires in COVID-19. Libraries were prepared by immunoSEQ multiplex PCR; TCRdb keeps only in-frame clonotypes and omits some of them. The sample shows roughly 200,000 clones, around 83% of them seen only once. The sequencing input was peripheral blood. These receptors were collected from a man in his forties with active or convalescent COVID-19. The CDR3 runs from the conserved cysteine through the conserved F or W. A D gene is named only where the DNA matches it firmly. Clone sizes are given selectively: once, few, many, or a class where the clone is expanded.

-	TRBV25-1	18	TRBJ2-7	TRBD2	CASSESATSAYDSYEQYF	TGTGCCAGCAGTGAATCGGCGACTAGCGCGTATGATTCCTACGAGCAGTACTTC
once	TRBV4-2	16	TRBJ2-7	-	CASSQPTITGIVEQYF	TGTGCCAGCAGCCAACCCACCATAACAGGGATTGTCGAGCAGTACTTC
once	TRBV7-2	17	TRBJ2-5	TRBD2	CASSLEAGTRYRETQYF	TGTGCCAGCAGCTTAGAGGCCGGGACTAGGTACCGAGAGACCCAGTACTTC
-	TRBV11-2	14	TRBJ2-5	-	CASIEGLAKETQYF	TGTGCCAGCATCGAGGGGCTAGCGAAAGAGACCCAGTACTTC
-	TRBV15	16	TRBJ2-1	TRBD2	CATSRELAGWSHEQFF	TGTGCCACCAGCAGAGAACTAGCGGGGTGGTCCCATGAGCAGTTCTTC
once	TRBV30	16	TRBJ2-2	-	CAWSGRGDSSPGELFF	TGTGCCTGGAGTGGCAGGGGGGACAGTAGTCCCGGGGAGCTGTTTTTT
-	TRBV7-2	14	TRBJ2-5	-	CASSPFGREETQYF	TGTGCCAGCAGCCCTTTTGGGCGAGAAGAGACCCAGTACTTC
-	TRBV19	14	TRBJ1-3	-	CASSVAGIGNTIYF	TGTGCCAGTAGTGTTGCGGGGATCGGAAACACCATATATTTT
-	TRBV4-3	14	TRBJ1-4	TRBD1	CASSQEFGAQGVIF	TGCGCCAGCAGCCAAGAATTCGGCGCACAGGGGGTAATTTTT
-	TRBV6-2/TRBV6-3	16	TRBJ2-1	-	CASSPPIGTNRNEQFF	TGTGCCAGCAGCCCTCCTATAGGGACAAATCGAAATGAGCAGTTCTTC
-	TRBV6-1	22	TRBJ2-2	TRBD1	CASSEAVWLTGRGITRAGELFF	TGTGCCAGCAGTGAAGCGGTGTGGCTAACAGGCAGGGGGATCACCCGGGCCGGGGAGCTGTTTTTT
-	TRBV10-3	16	TRBJ1-4	TRBD1	CAIRDPGGGTNEKLFF	TGTGCCATCAGGGATCCAGGGGGAGGCACTAATGAAAAACTGTTTTTT
-	TRBV27	14	TRBJ1-6	TRBD1	CAAGQGSYNSPLHF	TGTGCCGCCGGACAGGGCTCCTATAATTCACCCCTCCACTTT
-	TRBV4-2	18	TRBJ2-3	TRBD1	CASSQEAFQGGGTDTQYF	TGTGCCAGCAGCCAAGAAGCGTTCCAAGGGGGCGGGACAGATACGCAGTATTTT
-	TRBV6-1	14	TRBJ2-7	-	CASSEVEDSYEQYF	TGTGCCAGCAGTGAGGTGGAGGACTCCTACGAGCAGTACTTC
-	TRBV5-1	15	TRBJ1-2	TRBD1	CASSLAAGGADGYTF	TGCGCCAGCAGCTTGGCCGCAGGGGGCGCGGATGGCTACACCTTC
-	TRBV14	15	TRBJ2-7	TRBD1	CASSRTTGLPYEQYF	TGTGCCAGCAGCCGTACGACAGGGCTTCCCTACGAGCAGTACTTC
-	TRBV11-3	16	TRBJ1-3	TRBD1	CASSLGSGTGGDTIYF	TGTGCCAGCAGCTTAGGCTCCGGGACAGGGGGAGACACCATATATTTT
-	TRBV30	16	TRBJ1-2	-	CAWKGVPGISPGGYTF	TGTGCCTGGAAGGGAGTGCCGGGCATATCACCCGGGGGCTACACCTTC
-	TRBV3-1/TRBV3-2	16	TRBJ2-7	TRBD2	CASSPQAGGGSYEQYF	TGTGCCAGCAGCCCCCAAGCGGGAGGTGGGTCCTACGAGCAGTACTTC
-	TRBV5-4	15	TRBJ2-7	-	CASSLEGVHNYEQYF	TGTGCCAGCAGCTTGGAGGGAGTACATAACTACGAGCAGTACTTC
once	TRBV6-2/TRBV6-3	13	TRBJ2-7	-	CASSYPGFYEQYF	TGTGCCAGCAGTTACCCGGGATTCTACGAGCAGTACTTC
-	TRBV6-2/TRBV6-3	18	TRBJ2-1	TRBD2	CASSYPPGLAGSYNEQFF	TGTGCCAGCAGTTACCCCCCCGGGCTAGCGGGCTCCTACAATGAGCAGTTCTTC
-	TRBV5-1	14	TRBJ2-7	TRBD1	CASSRGQEIGEQYF	TGCGCCAGCAGTCGAGGACAGGAAATAGGCGAGCAGTACTTC
once	TRBV6-2/TRBV6-3	15	TRBJ2-7	-	CASSYTTGITYEQYF	TGTGCCAGCAGTTACACAACAGGGATCACCTACGAGCAGTACTTC
-	TRBV29-1	12	TRBJ1-1	-	CSVGGGNTEAFF	TGCAGCGTCGGGGGGGGGAACACTGAAGCTTTCTTT
-	TRBV27	13	TRBJ1-2	-	CASSFRTVDLMTF	TGTGCCAGCAGTTTCCGGACAGTAGATCTTATGACCTTC
-	TRBV14	17	TRBJ2-3	-	CASSQDDNARSTDTQYF	TGTGCCAGCAGCCAAGACGACAACGCGCGCAGCACAGATACGCAGTATTTT
-	TRBV29-1	14	TRBJ1-2	-	CSATQGGEGGGYTF	TGCAGCGCCACCCAGGGAGGGGAGGGGGGTGGCTACACCTTC
-	TRBV19	15	TRBJ1-4	-	CASSPEGRFGEKLFF	TGTGCCAGTAGTCCGGAGGGAAGATTTGGGGAAAAACTGTTTTTT
-	TRBV6-5	15	TRBJ1-3	-	CASRDFTGLGNTIYF	TGTGCCAGCAGGGACTTTACAGGGTTAGGAAACACCATATATTTT
-	TRBV5-1	13	TRBJ2-1	-	CASSLGGFNEQFF	TGCGCCAGCAGCTTAGGAGGGTTCAATGAGCAGTTCTTC
-	TRBV7-2	17	TRBJ1-3	-	CASSLVALGGGGNTIYF	TGTGCCAGCAGCTTAGTGGCCTTGGGAGGTGGTGGAAACACCATATATTTT
-	TRBV9	15	TRBJ1-5	-	CASSVGPGSNQPQHF	TGTGCCAGCAGCGTAGGTCCGGGGTCCAATCAGCCCCAGCATTTT
-	TRBV19	14	TRBJ1-2	TRBD1	CASSIGQGGYGYTF	TGTGCCAGTAGTATAGGGCAGGGGGGCTATGGCTACACCTTC